This record concerns one TCR beta chain sequence. Its specificity is unknown. This may come from a read error, since a much larger clone is one base off. The data were taken from a study of T cells in Graves' hyperthyroidism and ophthalmopathy. Study overall: Peripheral blood was drawn at first diagnosis, prior to all treatment. Study-wide results and caveats: The model's output predicted ophthalmopathy at a median of about 5.9 months prior to onset. A model of 13 V-J features distinguished ophthalmopathy from stable hyperthyroidism.

The CDR3 regions of TCR beta were amplified from RNA transcripts. With the HTBI primer set, the TCR CDR3 went through a first round of RT-PCR. Each CDR3 protein gets one entry after TCRdb re-called the multiplex PCR reads with MiXCR. There are about 760,000 distinct CDR3 sequences in the sample; around a third occur only once, and around 31% lies in the top ten. Reasons for excluding patients were uncontrolled infection, other autoimmune disease, pregnancy or lactation. The sample consisted of blood. This TCR derives from a woman aged 35 to 49 with Graves' hyperthyroidism.

CDR3 bases: TGTGCCAGCAGCTGGGACATTCCACACTGTGGCTACACCTTC. Amino acids: CASSWDIPHCGYTF. The V gene is TRBV5-5, the J gene TRBJ1-2, with a possible D match to TRBD1 (6 bases). This CDR3 comprises 14 residues. The V end lost 3 bases, the J end lost 7 bases, and 16 bases lay between the germline ends. Germline V CDR1 and CDR2: SGHKS, YYEKEE (reference sequence).